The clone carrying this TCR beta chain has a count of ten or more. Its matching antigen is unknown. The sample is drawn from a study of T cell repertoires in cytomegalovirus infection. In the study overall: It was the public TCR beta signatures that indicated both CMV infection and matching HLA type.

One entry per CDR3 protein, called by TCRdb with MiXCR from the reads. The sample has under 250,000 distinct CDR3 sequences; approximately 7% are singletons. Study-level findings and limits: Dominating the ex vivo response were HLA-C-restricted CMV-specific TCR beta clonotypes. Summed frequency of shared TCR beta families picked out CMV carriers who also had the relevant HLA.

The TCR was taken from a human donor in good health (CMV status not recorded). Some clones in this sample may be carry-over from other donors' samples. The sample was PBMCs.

Here the CDR3 DNA reads TGCAGCGCCAACCTTCCCGGTGGAACTAATGAAAAACTGTTTTTT. Translation gives CSANLPGGTNEKLFF. This chain uses TRBV29-1 with TRBJ1-4; D gene ambiguous. Trimming shortened V by 7 bases and J by 1 base, and 16 bases separated the two germline ends. Looked up from germline, CDR1 is SQVTM and CDR2 is ANQGSEA. CDR3 size: 15 residues. The complete variable domain, with remaining parts taken from reference TRBV29-1 and TRBJ1-4, reads SAVISQKPSRDICQRGTSLTIQCQVDSQVTMMFWYRQQPGQSLTLIATANQGSEATYESGFVIDKFPISRPNLTFSTLTVSNMSPEDSSIYLCSANLPGGTNEKLFFGSGTQLSVL.